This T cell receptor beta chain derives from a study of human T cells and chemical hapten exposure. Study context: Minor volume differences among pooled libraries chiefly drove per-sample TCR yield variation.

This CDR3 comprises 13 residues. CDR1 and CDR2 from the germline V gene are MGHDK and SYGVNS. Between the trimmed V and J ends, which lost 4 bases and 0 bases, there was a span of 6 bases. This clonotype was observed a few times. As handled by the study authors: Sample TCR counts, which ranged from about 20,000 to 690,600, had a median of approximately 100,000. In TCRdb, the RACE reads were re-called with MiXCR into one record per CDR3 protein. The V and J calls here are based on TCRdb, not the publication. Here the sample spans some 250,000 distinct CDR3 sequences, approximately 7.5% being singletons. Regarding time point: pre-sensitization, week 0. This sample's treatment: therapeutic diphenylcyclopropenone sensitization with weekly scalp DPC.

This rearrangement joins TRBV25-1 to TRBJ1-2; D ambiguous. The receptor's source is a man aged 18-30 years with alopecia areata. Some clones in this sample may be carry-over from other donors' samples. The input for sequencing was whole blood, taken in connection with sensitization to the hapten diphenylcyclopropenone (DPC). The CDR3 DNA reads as TGTGCCAGCAGTGGACCGACTAACTATGGCTACACCTTC. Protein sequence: CASSGPTNYGYTF.